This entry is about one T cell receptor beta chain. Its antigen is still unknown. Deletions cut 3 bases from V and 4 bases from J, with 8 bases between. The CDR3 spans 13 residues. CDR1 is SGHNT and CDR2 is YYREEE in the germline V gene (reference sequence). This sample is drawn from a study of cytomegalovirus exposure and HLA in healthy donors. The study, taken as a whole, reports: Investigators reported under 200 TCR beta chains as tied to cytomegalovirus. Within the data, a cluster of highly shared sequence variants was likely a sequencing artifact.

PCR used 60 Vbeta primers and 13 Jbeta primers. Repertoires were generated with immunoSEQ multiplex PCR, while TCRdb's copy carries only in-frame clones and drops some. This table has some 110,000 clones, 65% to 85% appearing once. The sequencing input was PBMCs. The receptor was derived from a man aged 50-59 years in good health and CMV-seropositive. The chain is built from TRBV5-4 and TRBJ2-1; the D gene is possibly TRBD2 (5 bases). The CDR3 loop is CASSSDSYNEQFF. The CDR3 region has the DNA TGTGCCAGCAGCTCGGACTCGTACAATGAGCAGTTCTTC.